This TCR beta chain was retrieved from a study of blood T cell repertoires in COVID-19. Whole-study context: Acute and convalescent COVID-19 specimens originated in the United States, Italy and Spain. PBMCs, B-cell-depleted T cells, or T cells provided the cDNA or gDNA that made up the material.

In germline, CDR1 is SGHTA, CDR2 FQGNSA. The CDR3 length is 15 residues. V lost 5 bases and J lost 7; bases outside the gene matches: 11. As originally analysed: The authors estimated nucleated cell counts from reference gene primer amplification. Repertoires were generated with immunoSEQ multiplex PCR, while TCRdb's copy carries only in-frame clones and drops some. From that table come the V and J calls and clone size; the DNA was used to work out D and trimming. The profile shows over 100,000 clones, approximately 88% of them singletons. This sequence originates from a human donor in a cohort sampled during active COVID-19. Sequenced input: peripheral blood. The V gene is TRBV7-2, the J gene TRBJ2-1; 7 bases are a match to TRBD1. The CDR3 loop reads CASSTIGTASNEQFF. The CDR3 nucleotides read TGTGCCAGCAGCACAATCGGGACAGCTTCGAATGAGCAGTTCTTC.